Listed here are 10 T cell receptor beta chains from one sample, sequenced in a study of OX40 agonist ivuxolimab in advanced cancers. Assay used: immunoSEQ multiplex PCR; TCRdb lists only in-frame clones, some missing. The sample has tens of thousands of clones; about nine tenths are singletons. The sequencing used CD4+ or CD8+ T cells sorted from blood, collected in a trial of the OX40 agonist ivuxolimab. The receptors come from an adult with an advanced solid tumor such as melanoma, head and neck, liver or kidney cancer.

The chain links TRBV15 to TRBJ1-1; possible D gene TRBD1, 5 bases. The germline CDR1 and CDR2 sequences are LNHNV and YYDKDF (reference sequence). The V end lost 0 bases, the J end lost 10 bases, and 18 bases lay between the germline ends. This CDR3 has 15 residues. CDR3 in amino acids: CATSRDRGGEGIAFF. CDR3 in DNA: TGTGCCACCAGCAGAGATCGTGGGGGGGAGGGTATAGCTTTCTTT.

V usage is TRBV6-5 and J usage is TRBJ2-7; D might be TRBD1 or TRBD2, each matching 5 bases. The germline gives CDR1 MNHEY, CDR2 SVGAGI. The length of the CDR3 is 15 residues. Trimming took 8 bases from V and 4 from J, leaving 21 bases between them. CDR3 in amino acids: CASHSVRGAGYEQYF. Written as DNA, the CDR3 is TGTGCCAGCCATTCGGTACGGGGCGCCGGGTACGAGCAGTACTTC.

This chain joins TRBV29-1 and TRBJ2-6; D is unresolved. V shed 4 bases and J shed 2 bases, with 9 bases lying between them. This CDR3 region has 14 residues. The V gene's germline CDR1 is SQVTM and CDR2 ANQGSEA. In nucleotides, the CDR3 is TGCAGCGTTGCAGCCTCCACTGGGGCCAACGTCCTGACTTTC. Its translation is CSVAASTGANVLTF.

CDR3 bases: TGTGCCAGCAGCTTGGCGGGAGGGGCCTACAATGAGCAGTTCTTC. This sequence encodes CASSLAGGAYNEQFF. The V call is TRBV7-2, the J call TRBJ2-1; 9 nucleotides align to TRBD2. Trimming took 3 bases from V and 2 from J; bases not matched to a gene: 2. The CDR3 has 15 residues. The germline gives CDR1 SGHTA, CDR2 FQGNSA.

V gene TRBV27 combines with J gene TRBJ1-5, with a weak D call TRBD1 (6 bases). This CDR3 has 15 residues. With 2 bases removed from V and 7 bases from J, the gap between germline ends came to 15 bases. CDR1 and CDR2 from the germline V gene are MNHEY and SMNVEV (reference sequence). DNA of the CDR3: TGTGCCAGCAGTTTAGAAGGCGCCAGGGGACAGCCCCAGCATTTT. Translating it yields CASSLEGARGQPQHF.

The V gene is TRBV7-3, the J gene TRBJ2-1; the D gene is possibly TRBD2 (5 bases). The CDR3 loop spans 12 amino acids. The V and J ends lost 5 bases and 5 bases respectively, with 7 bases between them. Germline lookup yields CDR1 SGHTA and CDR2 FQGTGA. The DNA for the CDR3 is TGTGCCAGCAGCCCCGGGAACAATGAGCAGTTCTTC. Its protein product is CASSPGNNEQFF.

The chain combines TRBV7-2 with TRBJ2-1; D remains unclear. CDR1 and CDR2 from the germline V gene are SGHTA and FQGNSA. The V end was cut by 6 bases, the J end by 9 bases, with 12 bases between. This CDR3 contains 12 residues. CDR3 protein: CASRRSLAEQFF. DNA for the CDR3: TGTGCCAGCAGACGTTCTTTGGCTGAGCAGTTCTTC.

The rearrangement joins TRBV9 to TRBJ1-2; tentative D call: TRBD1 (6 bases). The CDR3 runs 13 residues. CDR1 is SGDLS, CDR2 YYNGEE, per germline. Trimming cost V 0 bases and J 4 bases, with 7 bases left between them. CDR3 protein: CASSVVGGYGYTF. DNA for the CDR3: TGTGCCAGCAGCGTAGTAGGGGGCTATGGCTACACCTTC.

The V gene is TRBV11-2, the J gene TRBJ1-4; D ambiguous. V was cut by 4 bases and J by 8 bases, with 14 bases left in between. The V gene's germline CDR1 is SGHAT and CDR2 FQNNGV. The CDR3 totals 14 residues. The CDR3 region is CASSYVTGEEKLFF. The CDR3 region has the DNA TGTGCCAGCAGCTACGTAACCGGTGAGGAAAAACTGTTTTTT.

DNA for the CDR3: TGTGCCAGCAGTGTGAACTTCTGGGAGTACTTC. Its translation: CASSVNFWEYF. This chain connects TRBV6-1 to TRBJ2-7, with D uncertain. V was cut by 4 bases and J by 11 bases, with 12 bases left in between. This CDR3 spans 11 amino acids. CDR1 and CDR2 from the germline V gene are MNHNS and SASEGT.